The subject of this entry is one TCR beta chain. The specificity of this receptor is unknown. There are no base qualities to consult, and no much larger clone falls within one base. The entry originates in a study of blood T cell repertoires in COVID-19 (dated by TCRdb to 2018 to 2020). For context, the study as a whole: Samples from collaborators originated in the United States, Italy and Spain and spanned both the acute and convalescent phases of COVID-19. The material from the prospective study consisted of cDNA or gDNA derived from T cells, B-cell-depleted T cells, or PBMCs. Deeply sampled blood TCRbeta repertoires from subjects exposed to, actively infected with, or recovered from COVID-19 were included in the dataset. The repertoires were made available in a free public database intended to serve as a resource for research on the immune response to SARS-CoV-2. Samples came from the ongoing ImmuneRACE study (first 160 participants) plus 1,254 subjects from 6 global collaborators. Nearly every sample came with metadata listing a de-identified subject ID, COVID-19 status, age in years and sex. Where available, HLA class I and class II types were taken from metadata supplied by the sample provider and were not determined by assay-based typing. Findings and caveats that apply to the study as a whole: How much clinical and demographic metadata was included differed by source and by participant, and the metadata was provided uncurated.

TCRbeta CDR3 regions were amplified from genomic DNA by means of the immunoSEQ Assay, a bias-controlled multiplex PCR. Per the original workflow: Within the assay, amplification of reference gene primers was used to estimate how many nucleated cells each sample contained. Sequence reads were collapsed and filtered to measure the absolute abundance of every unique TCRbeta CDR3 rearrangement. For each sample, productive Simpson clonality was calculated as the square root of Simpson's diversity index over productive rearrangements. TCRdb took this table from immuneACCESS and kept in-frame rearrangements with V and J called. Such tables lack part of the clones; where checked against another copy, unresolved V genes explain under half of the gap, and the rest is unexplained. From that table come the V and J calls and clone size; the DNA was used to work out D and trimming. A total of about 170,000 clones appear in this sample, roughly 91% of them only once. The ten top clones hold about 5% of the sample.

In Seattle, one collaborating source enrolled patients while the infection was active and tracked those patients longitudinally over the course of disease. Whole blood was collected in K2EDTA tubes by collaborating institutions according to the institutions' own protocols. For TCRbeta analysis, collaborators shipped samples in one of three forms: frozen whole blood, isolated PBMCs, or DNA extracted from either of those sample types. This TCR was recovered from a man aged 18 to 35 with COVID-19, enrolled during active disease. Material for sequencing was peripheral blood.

The CDR3: CSVGRLAGLRSYNEQFF. The DNA reads TGCAGCGTTGGGCGACTAGCGGGACTAAGGTCCTACAATGAGCAGTTCTTC. The rearrangement combines TRBV29-1 with TRBJ2-1; the junction holds 11 bases that match TRBD2. CDR1 and CDR2 are read off the germline V gene as SQVTM and ANQGSEA. The germline V and J ends show losses of 4 bases and 1 base respectively, and no gene match explains 9 bases of the junction. The cysteine opens and the phenylalanine closes a CDR3 of 17 amino acids. Left in the record is the CDR3 DNA by itself, 51 bases read in frame from the first base.